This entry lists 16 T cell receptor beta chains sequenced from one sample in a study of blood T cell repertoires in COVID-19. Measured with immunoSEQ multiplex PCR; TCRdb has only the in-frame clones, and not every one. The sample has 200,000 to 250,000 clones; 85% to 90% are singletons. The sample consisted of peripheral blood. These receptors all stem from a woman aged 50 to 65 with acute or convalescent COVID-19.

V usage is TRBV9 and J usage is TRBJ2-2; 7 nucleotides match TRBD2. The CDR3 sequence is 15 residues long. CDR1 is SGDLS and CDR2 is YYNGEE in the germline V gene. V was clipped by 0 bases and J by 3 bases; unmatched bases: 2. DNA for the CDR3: TGTGCCAGCAGCGTAGGAGGGAGGGACACCGGGGAGCTGTTTTTT. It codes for CASSVGGRDTGELFF.

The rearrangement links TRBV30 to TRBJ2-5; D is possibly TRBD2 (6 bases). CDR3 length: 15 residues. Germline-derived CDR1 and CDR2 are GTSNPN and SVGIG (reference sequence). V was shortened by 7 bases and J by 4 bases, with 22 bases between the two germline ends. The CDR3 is CASSGGAGWGETQYF. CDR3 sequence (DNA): TGTGCCTCATCTGGCGGGGCCGGTTGGGGAGAGACCCAGTACTTC. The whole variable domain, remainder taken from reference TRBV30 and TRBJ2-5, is SQTIHQWPATLVQPVGSPLSLECTVEGTSNPNLYWYRQAAGRGLQLLFYSVGIGQISSEVPQNLSASRPQDRQFILSSKKLLLSDSGFYLCASSGGAGWGETQYFGPGTRLLVL.

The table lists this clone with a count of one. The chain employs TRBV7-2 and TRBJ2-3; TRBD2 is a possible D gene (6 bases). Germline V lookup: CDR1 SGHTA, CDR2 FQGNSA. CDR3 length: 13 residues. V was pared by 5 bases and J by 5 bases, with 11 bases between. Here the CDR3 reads CASSQGLIDTQYF. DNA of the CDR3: TGTGCCAGCAGCCAGGGACTCATAGATACGCAGTATTTT.

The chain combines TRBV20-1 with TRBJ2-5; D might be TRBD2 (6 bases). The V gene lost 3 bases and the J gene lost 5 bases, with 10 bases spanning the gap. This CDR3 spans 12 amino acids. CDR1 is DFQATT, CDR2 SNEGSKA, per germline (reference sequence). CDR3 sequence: CSASAGSETQYF. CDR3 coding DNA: TGCAGTGCTAGTGCCGGGAGTGAGACCCAGTACTTC.

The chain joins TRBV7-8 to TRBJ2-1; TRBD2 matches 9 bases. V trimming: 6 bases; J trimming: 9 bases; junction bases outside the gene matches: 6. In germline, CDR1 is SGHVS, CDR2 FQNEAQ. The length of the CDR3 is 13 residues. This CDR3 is CASSGTAGGEQFF. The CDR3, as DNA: TGTGCCAGCAGTGGGACAGCGGGAGGTGAGCAGTTCTTC. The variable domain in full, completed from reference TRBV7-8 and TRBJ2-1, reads GAGVSQSPRYKVAKRGQDVALRCDPISGHVSLFWYQQALGQGPEFLTYFQNEAQLDKSGLPSDRFFAERPEGSVSTLKIQRTQQEDSAVYLCASSGTAGGEQFFGPGTRLTVL.

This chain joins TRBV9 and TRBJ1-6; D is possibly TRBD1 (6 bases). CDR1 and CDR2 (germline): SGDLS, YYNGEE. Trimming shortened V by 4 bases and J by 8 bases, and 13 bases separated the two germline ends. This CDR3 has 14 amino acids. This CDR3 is CASSSGRGDSPLHF. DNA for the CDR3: TGTGCCAGCAGCTCAGGGAGGGGGGATTCACCCCTCCACTTT.

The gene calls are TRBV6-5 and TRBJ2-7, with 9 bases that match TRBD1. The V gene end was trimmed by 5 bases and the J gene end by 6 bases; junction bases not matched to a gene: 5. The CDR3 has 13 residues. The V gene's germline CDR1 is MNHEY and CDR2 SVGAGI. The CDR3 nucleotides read TGTGCCAGCAGTCCACAGGGGGCGGGCGAGCAGTACTTC. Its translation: CASSPQGAGEQYF.

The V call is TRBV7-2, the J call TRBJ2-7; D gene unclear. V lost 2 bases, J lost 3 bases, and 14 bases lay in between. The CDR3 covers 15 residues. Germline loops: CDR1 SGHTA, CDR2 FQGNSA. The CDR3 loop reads CASSLSDRSGYEQYF. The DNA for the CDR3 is TGTGCCAGCAGCTTATCCGACCGTTCAGGCTACGAGCAGTACTTC.

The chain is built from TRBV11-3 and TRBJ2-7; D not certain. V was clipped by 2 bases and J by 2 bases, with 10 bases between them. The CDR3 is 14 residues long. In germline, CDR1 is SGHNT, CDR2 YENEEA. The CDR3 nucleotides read TGTGCCAGCAGCTTACTAGAAGGCCCCTACGAGCAGTACTTC. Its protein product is CASSLLEGPYEQYF. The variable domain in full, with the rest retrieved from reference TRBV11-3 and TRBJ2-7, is EAGVVQSPRYKIIEKKQPVAFWCNPISGHNTLYWYLQNLGQGPELLIRYENEEAVDDSQLPKDRFSAERLKGVDSTLKIQPAELGDSAVYLCASSLLEGPYEQYFGPGTRLTVT.

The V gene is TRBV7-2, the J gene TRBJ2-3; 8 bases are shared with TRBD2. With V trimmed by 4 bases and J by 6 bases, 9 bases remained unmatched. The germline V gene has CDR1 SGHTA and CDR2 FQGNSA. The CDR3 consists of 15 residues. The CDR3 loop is CASSSIGTGGDTQYF. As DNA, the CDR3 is TGTGCCAGCAGCTCCATCGGGACGGGAGGGGATACGCAGTATTTT.

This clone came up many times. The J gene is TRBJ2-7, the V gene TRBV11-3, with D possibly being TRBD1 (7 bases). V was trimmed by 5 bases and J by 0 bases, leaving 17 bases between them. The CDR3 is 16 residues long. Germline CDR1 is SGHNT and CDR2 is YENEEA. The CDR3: CASSGRRDRVSYEQYF. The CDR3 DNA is TGTGCCAGCAGCGGACGGAGGGACAGAGTCTCCTACGAGCAGTACTTC.

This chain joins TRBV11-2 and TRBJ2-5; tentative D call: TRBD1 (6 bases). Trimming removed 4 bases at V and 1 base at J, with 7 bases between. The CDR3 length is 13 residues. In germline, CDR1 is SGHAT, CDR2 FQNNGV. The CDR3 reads CASSWGPQETQYF. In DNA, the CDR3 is TGTGCCAGCAGCTGGGGGCCCCAAGAGACCCAGTACTTC.

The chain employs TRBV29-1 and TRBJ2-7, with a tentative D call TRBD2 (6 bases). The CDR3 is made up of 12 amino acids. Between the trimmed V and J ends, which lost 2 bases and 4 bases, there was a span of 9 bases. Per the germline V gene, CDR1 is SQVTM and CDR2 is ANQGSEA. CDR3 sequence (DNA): TGCAGCGTTGAAAGGGGAGGATACGAGCAGTACTTC. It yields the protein CSVERGGYEQYF.

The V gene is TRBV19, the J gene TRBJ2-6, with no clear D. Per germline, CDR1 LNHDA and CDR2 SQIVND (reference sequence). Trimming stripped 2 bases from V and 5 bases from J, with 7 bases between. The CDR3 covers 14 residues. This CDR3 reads CASSIILWANVLTF. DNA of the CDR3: TGTGCCAGTAGTATAATTCTCTGGGCCAACGTCCTGACTTTC.

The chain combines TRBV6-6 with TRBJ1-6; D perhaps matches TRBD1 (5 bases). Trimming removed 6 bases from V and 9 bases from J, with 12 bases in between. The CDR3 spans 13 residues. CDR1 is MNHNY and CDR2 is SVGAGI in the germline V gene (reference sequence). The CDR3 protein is CASRGGDGSPLHF. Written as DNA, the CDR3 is TGTGCCAGCAGGGGAGGGGATGGTTCACCCCTCCACTTT.

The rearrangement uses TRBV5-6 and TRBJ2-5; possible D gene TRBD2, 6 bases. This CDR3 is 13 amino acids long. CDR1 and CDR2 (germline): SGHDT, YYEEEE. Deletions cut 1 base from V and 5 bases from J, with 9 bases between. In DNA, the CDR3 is TGTGCCAGCAGCTTGTTAGCGGTGGAGACCCAGTACTTC. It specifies CASSLLAVETQYF.